Listed below are T cell receptor beta chains from one sample, sequenced in a study of T cell repertoires in cytomegalovirus infection. No cognate antigen is known for these TCRs. Using its own MiXCR run on the reads, TCRdb lists one record per CDR3 protein. The sample records tens of thousands of distinct CDR3 sequences, around 18% being singletons. Source: CD8+ T cells from cultured PBMCs, taken from culture after CMV antigen stimulation. Receptors were obtained from a human donor in good health (CMV status not recorded). Some clones in this sample may be carry-over from other donors' samples. The CDR3 runs from the conserved cysteine through the conserved F or W. The D gene is left open where the match is weak. Part of the rows lack a size; the others show once, few, many or a class for expanded clones.

CDR3nt,CDR3aa,abundance,d_gene,j_gene,v_gene
TGTGCCAGCAGATCAATAATACAGGGGAGCTCTGGAAACACCATATATTTT,CASRSIIQGSSGNTIYF,.,TRBD1,TRBJ1-3,TRBV12-3/TRBV12-4
TGTGCCAGCAGCTTAGGATTTTTCGGGCAGGGCGGCAATGAGCAGTTCTTC,CASSLGFFGQGGNEQFF,many,.,TRBJ2-1,TRBV7-2
TGTGCCACCAGTGATAGAGGGAATAGGGATGAGCAGTTCTTC,CATSDRGNRDEQFF,many,.,TRBJ2-1,TRBV24-1
TGTGCCAGCAGCCCGGGAAGACATCACAATGAGCAGTTCTTC,CASSPGRHHNEQFF,few,.,TRBJ2-1,TRBV5-6
TGTGCCAGCAGCTTAAGGGACGAGCAGTACTTC,CASSLRDEQYF,few,.,TRBJ2-7,TRBV13
TGTGCCATCGGTCAGGGGGGCAATCAGCCCCAGCATTTT,CAIGQGGNQPQHF,few,TRBD1,TRBJ1-5,TRBV10-3
TGTGCCAGCAGCTTAGAATTTGGTCCGCAGGACGGCGGCGGGGAGCTGTTTTTT,CASSLEFGPQDGGGELFF,many,.,TRBJ2-2,TRBV7-6
TGTGCCAGCAGTTTCCCCTTTGGGGGCGAGCAGTACTTC,CASSFPFGGEQYF,.,.,TRBJ2-7,TRBV28
TGTGCCAGCAGTTTATGGGGGACAGGGGGTTACGAGCAGTACTTC,CASSLWGTGGYEQYF,.,TRBD1,TRBJ2-7,TRBV27
TGTGCCAGCAGTCCTGACATCAACGAGCAGTACTTC,CASSPDINEQYF,.,.,TRBJ2-7,TRBV27
TGTGCCAGCAGCTTCGACAGGCCCGGGGACGAGCAGTACTTC,CASSFDRPGDEQYF,.,.,TRBJ2-7,TRBV7-8
TGTGCCAGCAGCCCCGGGAGGCGGGAGACACATATTGAGCAGTTCTTC,CASSPGRRETHIEQFF,many,TRBD2,TRBJ2-1,TRBV7-6
TGTGCCAGCTCACCCTTACGTCGGACAGAGAACACCGGGGAGCTGTTTTTT,CASSPLRRTENTGELFF,many,.,TRBJ2-2,TRBV18
TGTGCCTGGACCACAGGGGATCGGAATCAGCCCCAGCATTTT,CAWTTGDRNQPQHF,once,TRBD1,TRBJ1-5,TRBV30
TGTGCCAGCAGCCGGGACAAGCGCAACGAGCAGTACTTC,CASSRDKRNEQYF,.,.,TRBJ2-7,TRBV5-5
TGTGCCAGCAGCCCCGAGGGTCTAGCGGGGTCGAACACCGGGGAGCTGTTTTTT,CASSPEGLAGSNTGELFF,.,TRBD2,TRBJ2-2,TRBV5-4
TGTGCCAGCAGTCTAGGACTTACTGAAGCTTTCTTT,CASSLGLTEAFF,.,.,TRBJ1-1,TRBV6-6
TGCAGTGCTAGAGGTGGGGGGGAATCTAGCACAGATACGCAGTATTTT,CSARGGGESSTDTQYF,.,TRBD2,TRBJ2-3,TRBV20-1
.,CISVPEAAGQGALNQPQHF,many,.,TRBJ1-5,TRBV7-5
TGTGCCAGCACCCCTGTGGGGGAGACCCAGTACTTC,CASTPVGETQYF,few,.,TRBJ2-5,TRBV7-9
TGTGCCAGCAGTTCCCGACAGGCCTGGAGGTACAATGAGCAGTTCTTC,CASSSRQAWRYNEQFF,many,.,TRBJ2-1,TRBV27
TGTGCCAGCAGCTTGGAGACAGGTACGCAGTATTTT,CASSLETGTQYF,.,.,TRBJ2-3,TRBV5-6
TGTGCCAGCAGCCTGCACAGGGGCCAGGGATACAATGAGCAGTTCTTC,CASSLHRGQGYNEQFF,few,TRBD1,TRBJ2-1,TRBV3-1
TGTGCCAGCAGTTACGACTCAGGGTGGTACGAGCAGTACTTC,CASSYDSGWYEQYF,.,.,TRBJ2-7,TRBV6-2/TRBV6-3
TGTGCCAGCAGTTACTCGACTAGCGGTAATCACTACGAGCAGTACTTC,CASSYSTSGNHYEQYF,few,TRBD2,TRBJ2-7,TRBV6-5
TGTGCCAGCAGCGAGACAGGTAGCAATCAGCCCCAGCATTTT,CASSETGSNQPQHF,.,.,TRBJ1-5,TRBV9
TGTGCCAGCAGCTTGGGCGGGACAGGGGTCAATCAGCCCCAGCATTTT,CASSLGGTGVNQPQHF,few,TRBD1,TRBJ1-5,TRBV5-8
TGTGCCTCGGCAGGGATGAGATGGAATGAGCAGTTCTTC,CASAGMRWNEQFF,.,.,TRBJ2-1,TRBV27
TGCGCCAGCAGCCAAGACGGACAGGGGACCTACGAGCAGTACTTC,CASSQDGQGTYEQYF,.,TRBD1,TRBJ2-7,TRBV4-1
TGTGCCAGCAGTTTTTACAGGGACTATGGCTACACCTTC,CASSFYRDYGYTF,many,.,TRBJ1-2,TRBV27
TGTGCCATCAGTGAGACTTCGGGACAGGGGGATGGCTACACCTTC,CAISETSGQGDGYTF,many,TRBD1,TRBJ1-2,TRBV10-3
TGTGCCAGCAGCAAGGACCCCTACGAGCAGTACTTC,CASSKDPYEQYF,few,.,TRBJ2-7,TRBV3-1
TGTGCCAGCAGCTTAGAATCGGGGGGGGGCTCAGACGAGCAGTACTTC,CASSLESGGGSDEQYF,.,TRBD2,TRBJ2-7,TRBV7-6
TGTGCCAGCAGCGCCACGGGACTAGCGGCAACAGATACGCAGTATTTT,CASSATGLAATDTQYF,.,TRBD2,TRBJ2-3,TRBV7-6
TGTGCCATCAGTAGGACAGGTCCAAATAGCAATCAGCCCCAGCATTTT,CAISRTGPNSNQPQHF,few,TRBD1,TRBJ1-5,TRBV10-3
TGCGCCAGCAGTAGGGACAGCGCGAACACCGGGGAGCTGTTTTTT,CASSRDSANTGELFF,many,TRBD1,TRBJ2-2,TRBV10-1
TGCAGTGCTCCTCGTTCGTGGACAGGGCGCTCCTACGAGCAGTACTTC,CSAPRSWTGRSYEQYF,.,TRBD1,TRBJ2-7,TRBV20-1
TGTGCCAGTAGTATCGGACAGGAGGCCAAAAACATTCAGTACTTC,CASSIGQEAKNIQYF,many,TRBD1,TRBJ2-4,TRBV19
TGTGCCAGCAGTTCCGGGACAGGGGAGACCCAGTACTTC,CASSSGTGETQYF,medium-sized,TRBD1,TRBJ2-5,TRBV12-3/TRBV12-4
TGTGCCAGCAGCCCCGGCCAAAGCTATGGCTACACCTTC,CASSPGQSYGYTF,many,.,TRBJ1-2,TRBV7-8
TGTGCCAGCAGCTCCGGGATCTATGGCTACACCTTC,CASSSGIYGYTF,once,.,TRBJ1-2,TRBV9
TGTGCCAGCAGAAGGACTAGCGGGAGGGTAGATACGCAGTATTTT,CASRRTSGRVDTQYF,many,TRBD2,TRBJ2-3,TRBV28